The present T cell receptor beta chain was sequenced within a study of cytotoxic CD8 clonotypes in ibrutinib-treated CLL. Study-level findings and limits: Stable or contracted on treatment, public clonotypes were also uncommon. Investigators sampled sustained-remission and progressing patients at differing times.

A remark on this clone: Its antigen is unidentified.

The germline gives CDR1 LNHNV, CDR2 YYDKDF (reference sequence). The V gene end was trimmed by 7 bases and the J gene end by 5 bases; junction bases not matched to a gene: 5. CDR3 length equals 13 residues. The method was immunoSEQ multiplex PCR; TCRdb's version includes in-frame clones alone and lacks a portion of them. The sample shows around 160,000 clones, approximately 91% of them seen only once. The sequencing here drew on PBMCs, taken at disease progression, from a patient treated with ibrutinib. The rearrangement links TRBV15 to TRBJ2-7; TRBD1 aligns across 10 bases. The receptor was derived from a human donor with chronic lymphocytic leukemia. This CDR3 reads CATNRDRGDEQYF. The CDR3 coding sequence is TGTGCCACCAACCGGGACAGGGGCGACGAGCAGTACTTC.